These 9 T cell receptor beta chains were all obtained from the same sample, sequenced in a study of blood T cells in healthy people across ages. Primed by a sample-barcoded 5' primer and a J-beta primer mix, a second PCR proceeded for 7 to 11 cycles. In TCRdb, the 5' RACE reads were re-called with MiXCR into one record per CDR3 protein. The sample includes roughly 860,000 distinct CDR3 sequences, approximately 65% seen only once; the top ten take roughly 25%. The sequencing input was blood. These TCRs come from a man aged 30 to 45 in good health.

The sample holds a few counts of this clonotype. The chain is built from TRBV6-1 and TRBJ2-6, with D uncertain. Looked up from germline, CDR1 is MNHNS and CDR2 is SASEGT. The CDR3 sequence is 17 residues long. The V end lost 7 bases, the J end lost 0 bases, and 16 bases lay between the germline ends. CDR3 sequence: CASTKRIPSSGANVLTF. DNA for the CDR3: TGTGCCAGCACCAAAAGAATCCCGAGCTCTGGGGCCAACGTCCTGACTTTC.

The gene calls are TRBV24-1 and TRBJ2-4, with 11 bases matching TRBD2. Near its end, the DNA agrees better with TRBJ2-7, so the J call may be wrong. From germline, CDR1 is KGHDR and CDR2 SFDVKD. The CDR3 consists of 15 residues. CDR3 DNA: TGTGCCACCAGTGACCCTAGCGGGGGGTCCTACGAGCAGTACTTC. Protein product: CATSDPSGGSYEQYF.

The CDR3 sequence: CASSGFGDRGHEQYF. DNA of the CDR3: TGTGCCAGCAGCGGTTTTGGGGACAGGGGACACGAGCAGTACTTC. The chain couples TRBV9 to TRBJ2-7; 10 bases align to TRBD1. Germline CDR1 and CDR2: SGDLS and YYNGEE. V dropped 3 bases and J dropped 5; count of bases not matched to a gene: 8. This CDR3 contains 15 residues.

This chain connects TRBV6-1 to TRBJ2-6, with a possible D match to TRBD2 (5 bases). The germline CDR1 and CDR2 sequences are MNHNS and SASEGT. Trimming stripped 7 bases from V and 6 bases from J, with 19 bases between. The CDR3 length is 16 residues. The CDR3 reads CASTRDGLLKANVLTF. CDR3 sequence (DNA): TGTGCCAGCACCCGTGATGGACTTTTAAAGGCCAACGTCCTGACTTTC.

The V gene is TRBV4-3, the J gene TRBJ2-5; 10 positions agree with TRBD1. With the DNA end fitting TRBJ2-7 better, the J assignment may be wrong. The CDR3 has 17 residues. Germline V gene sequence: CDR1 LGHNA, CDR2 YSLEER. The CDR3, as DNA: TGCGCCAGCAGCCAATCAATCCGGGACAGGGGATGCAACGAGCAGTACTTC. Translated: CASSQSIRDRGCNEQYF.

This sequence joins TRBV7-9 and TRBJ2-1; D is possibly TRBD1 (5 bases). Germline V CDR1 and CDR2: SEHNR, FQNEAQ (reference sequence). CDR3 length: 14 residues. Trimming stripped 4 bases from V and 10 bases from J, with 17 bases between. The CDR3 here is CASSSGQNSYEQFF. The CDR3 DNA sequence: TGTGCCAGCAGCTCCGGACAAAACTCCTACGAGCAGTTCTTC.

This rearrangement joins TRBV28 to TRBJ2-7; 7 bases are a match to TRBD2. This CDR3 has 16 amino acids. Unmatched junction bases numbered 10, after V lost 3 bases and J lost 2 bases. CDR1 is MDHEN, CDR2 SYDVKM, per germline. DNA of the CDR3: TGTGCCAGCAGTTTGTTTGCCGGCGGGGGTGCCTACGAGCAGTACTTC. Its protein product is CASSLFAGGGAYEQYF.

J is TRBJ1-1 and V is TRBV25-1; 7 bases are a match to TRBD1. Trimming at V came to 5 bases and at J to 4 bases, leaving 10 bases not matched to a gene. The CDR3 totals 15 residues. Germline V gives CDR1 MGHDK, CDR2 SYGVNS. Written as DNA, the CDR3 is TGTGCCAGCAGTCCCCCCAACAGGGGACGCACTGAAGCTTTCTTT. Its translation: CASSPPNRGRTEAFF.

This clonotype was seen a handful of times. The rearrangement links TRBV6-2 or TRBV6-3 to TRBJ2-5; tentative D call: TRBD2 (6 bases). V was clipped by 5 bases and J by 4 bases, with 29 bases between them. The CDR3 is 19 amino acids. The germline gives CDR1 MNHEY, CDR2 SVGEGT. CDR3 region: CASSRHLTRPGAMGETQYF. CDR3 sequence (DNA): TGTGCCAGCAGTCGACACCTGACGAGACCGGGAGCAATGGGAGAGACCCAGTACTTC.